These 8 T cell receptor beta chains share one sample of origin, sequenced in a study of blood T cell repertoires in COVID-19. TCRdb's table, derived via immunoSEQ multiplex PCR, lists solely in-frame clones and lacks some. Of some 250,000 clones detected, approximately 85% appear once; the ten largest clones hold around 1.8%. Sequenced material: PBMCs or T cells enriched from blood (not recorded which). The receptors derive from a woman in her fifties or sixties who had recovered from COVID-19.

This clone was recorded only once. The chain combines TRBV19 with TRBJ2-1, with a possible D match to TRBD1 (5 bases). Germline V lookup: CDR1 LNHDA, CDR2 SQIVND (reference sequence). Trimming cost V 4 bases and J 0 bases, with 10 bases left between them. This CDR3 is 15 amino acids long. CDR3 in amino acids: CASSTDTSSYNEQFF. CDR3 nucleotide sequence: TGTGCCAGTAGTACGGACACGAGCTCCTACAATGAGCAGTTCTTC.

This chain uses TRBV7-9 with TRBJ1-1; D perhaps matches TRBD1 (5 bases). Trimming pared 3 bases from V and 1 base from J, leaving 21 bases between. The CDR3 sequence is 18 residues long. The germline CDR1 and CDR2 sequences are SEHNR and FQNEAQ (reference sequence). The CDR3 bases are TGTGCCAGCAGCTTCGGGATGAGGGACTCTAAGGGGAACACTGAAGCTTTCTTT. Translating it yields CASSFGMRDSKGNTEAFF.

The gene calls are TRBV4-2 and TRBJ1-2; perhaps TRBD1 as D (6 bases). This CDR3 has 14 residues. Per germline, CDR1 LGHNA and CDR2 YNFKEQ. V was trimmed by 2 bases and J by 2 bases, leaving 9 bases between them. CDR3 residues: CASSQLDRNYGYTF. The CDR3 DNA reads as TGTGCCAGCAGCCAACTTGACAGGAACTATGGCTACACCTTC.

This clone was recorded a few times. The chain carries TRBV28 and TRBJ2-7, with 7 bases identical to TRBD1. The CDR3 consists of 14 residues. Germline CDR1 reads MDHEN; CDR2 reads SYDVKM. Trimming removed 6 bases from V and 5 bases from J; junction bases left unmatched: 10. CDR3 nucleotides: TGTGCCAGCAGGAGCGGACAGGTGTCGAACGAGCAGTACTTC. Amino acids: CASRSGQVSNEQYF.

The chain recombines TRBV3-1 (or the pseudogene TRBV3-2) with TRBJ2-1; D is ambiguous. Trimming removed 0 bases at V and 8 bases at J, with 14 bases between. The germline V gene has CDR1 LGHDT and CDR2 YNNKEL (reference sequence). The length of the CDR3 is 15 residues. CDR3 nucleotides: TGTGCCAGCAGCCAAGATACTATCCGGAGTTATGAGCAGTTCTTC. Its translation is CASSQDTIRSYEQFF.

The chain recombines TRBV6-5 with TRBJ2-2; perhaps TRBD2 as D (6 bases). The CDR3 has 15 residues. Germline CDR1 reads MNHEY; CDR2 reads SVGAGI. Trimming left V 3 bases short and J 4 bases short, with 12 bases between. The CDR3 nucleotides read TGTGCCAGCAGTTATGGAGGGGCGGGCACCGGGGAGCTGTTTTTT. Its translation is CASSYGGAGTGELFF.

The rearrangement joins TRBV2 to TRBJ1-2, with D possibly matching TRBD1 (6 bases). The CDR3 is 13 amino acids. V gave up 6 bases and J gave up 9 bases, with 17 bases separating them. Germline V gene lookup returns CDR1 SNHLY and CDR2 FYNNEI. CDR3 in DNA: TGTGCCAGCAGCCTGACAGGCCGAGTGCGCTACACCTTC. Encoded protein: CASSLTGRVRYTF.

The rearrangement links TRBV7-9 to TRBJ1-2; 7 nucleotides line up with TRBD1. J was trimmed by 4 bases and V by 8 bases; bases with no gene match: 7. Germline V lookup: CDR1 SEHNR, CDR2 FQNEAQ (reference sequence). CDR3 length equals 13 residues. The CDR3 region is CASGGQAAYGYTF. CDR3 in DNA: TGTGCCAGCGGTGGACAGGCCGCCTATGGCTACACCTTC.